This T cell receptor (beta chain) was sequenced in a study of Ad26.COV2.S vaccination and SARS-CoV-2 variants. Assay: immunoSEQ multiplex PCR; the TCRdb copy retains only in-frame clones and omits some. This table has about 400,000 clones, approximately 83% appearing once. As for treatment: some 19 received Ad26.COV2.S at low or high dose, single or two shots; several received placebo; per-sample allocation not given. Vaccine and placebo recipients were sampled on day 63 after the first injection. Vaccination employed an Ad26 vector expressing the Wuhan-strain SARS-CoV-2 spike. Germline-derived CDR1 and CDR2 are MNHEY and SMNVEV (reference sequence). V was shortened by 2 bases and J by 4 bases, with 11 bases between the two germline ends. The length of the CDR3 is 14 residues.

V gene TRBV27 combines with J gene TRBJ1-2; D perhaps matches TRBD1 (5 bases). The sequenced sample was peripheral blood, obtained in a trial of Ad26.COV2.S vaccine versus placebo. This receptor was obtained from a person aged 18-60 years who received the Ad26.COV2.S COVID-19 vaccine or a placebo. The CDR3 nucleotides are TGTGCCAGCAGTTTAAAACGGGACTTCTATGGCTACACCTTC. It encodes CASSLKRDFYGYTF.